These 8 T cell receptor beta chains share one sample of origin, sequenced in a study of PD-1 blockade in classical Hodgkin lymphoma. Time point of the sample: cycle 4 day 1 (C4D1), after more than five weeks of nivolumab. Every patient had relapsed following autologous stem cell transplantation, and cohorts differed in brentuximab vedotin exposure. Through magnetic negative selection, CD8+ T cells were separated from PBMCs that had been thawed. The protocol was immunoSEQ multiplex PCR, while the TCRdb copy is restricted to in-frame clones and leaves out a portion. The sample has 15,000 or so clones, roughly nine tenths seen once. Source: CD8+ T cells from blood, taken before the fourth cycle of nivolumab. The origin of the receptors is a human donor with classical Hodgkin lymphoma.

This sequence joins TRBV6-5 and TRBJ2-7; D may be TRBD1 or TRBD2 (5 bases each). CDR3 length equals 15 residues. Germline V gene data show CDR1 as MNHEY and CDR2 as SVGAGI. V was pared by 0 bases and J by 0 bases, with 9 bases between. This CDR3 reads CASSYSVGGSYEQYF. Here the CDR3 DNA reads TGTGCCAGCAGTTACTCTGTTGGGGGCTCCTACGAGCAGTACTTC.

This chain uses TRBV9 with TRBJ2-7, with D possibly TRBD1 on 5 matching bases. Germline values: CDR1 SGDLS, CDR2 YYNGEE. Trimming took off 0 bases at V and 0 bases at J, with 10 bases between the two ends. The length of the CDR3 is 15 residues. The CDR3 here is CASSVDGASSYEQYF. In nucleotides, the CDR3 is TGTGCCAGCAGCGTAGATGGGGCGAGCTCCTACGAGCAGTACTTC. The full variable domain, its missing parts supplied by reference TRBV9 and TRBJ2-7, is DSGVTQTPKHLITATGQRVTLRCSPRSGDLSVYWYQQSLDQGLQFLIQYYNGEERAKGNILERFSAQQFPDLHSELNLSSLELGDSALYFCASSVDGASSYEQYFGPGTRLTVT.

Here the CDR3 reads CASIRTSPYEQYF. The CDR3 nucleotides are TGTGCCAGCATCAGGACCTCTCCCTACGAGCAGTACTTC. V usage is TRBV13 and J usage is TRBJ2-7, with no clear D. This CDR3 has 13 amino acids. Per the germline V gene, CDR1 is PRHDT and CDR2 is FYEKMQ (reference sequence). Trimming took 7 bases from V and 2 from J, leaving 12 bases between them.

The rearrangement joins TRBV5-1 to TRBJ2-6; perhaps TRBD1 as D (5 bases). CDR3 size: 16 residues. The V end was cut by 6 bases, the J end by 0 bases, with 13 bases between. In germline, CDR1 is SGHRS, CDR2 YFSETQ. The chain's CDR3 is CASTDSSRSGANVLTF. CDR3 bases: TGCGCCAGCACCGACAGTTCTCGCTCTGGGGCCAACGTCCTGACTTTC.

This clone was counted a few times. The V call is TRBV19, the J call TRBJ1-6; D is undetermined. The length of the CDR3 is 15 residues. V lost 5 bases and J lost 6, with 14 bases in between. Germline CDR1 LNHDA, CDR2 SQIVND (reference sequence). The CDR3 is CASSSQVASNSPLHF. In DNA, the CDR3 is TGTGCCAGTAGTTCCCAGGTAGCCTCTAATTCACCCCTCCACTTT.

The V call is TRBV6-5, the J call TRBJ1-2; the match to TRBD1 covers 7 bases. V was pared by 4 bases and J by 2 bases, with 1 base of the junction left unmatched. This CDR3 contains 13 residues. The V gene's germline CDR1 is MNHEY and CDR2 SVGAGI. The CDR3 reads CASSSQGNYGYTF. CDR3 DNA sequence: TGTGCCAGCAGTTCACAGGGGAACTATGGCTACACCTTC.

CDR3 region: CAGSGRGEADTQYF. The CDR3 bases are TGTGCCGGTTCCGGTCGGGGAGAGGCAGATACGCAGTATTTT. J is TRBJ2-3 and V is TRBV28; the D gene is possibly TRBD2 (5 bases). V lost 11 bases and J lost 4, with 19 bases in between. Germline values: CDR1 MDHEN, CDR2 SYDVKM. The CDR3 spans 14 residues. Full variable domain (missing parts from reference TRBV28 and TRBJ2-3): DVKVTQSSRYLVKRTGEKVFLECVQDMDHENMFWYRQDPGLGLRLIYFSYDVKMKEKGDIPEGYSVSREKKERFSLILESASTNQTSMYLCAGSGRGEADTQYFGPGTRLTVL.

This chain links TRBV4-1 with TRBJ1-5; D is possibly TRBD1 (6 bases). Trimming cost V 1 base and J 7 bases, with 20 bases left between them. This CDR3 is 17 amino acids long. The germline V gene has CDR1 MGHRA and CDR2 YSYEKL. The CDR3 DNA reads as TGCGCCAGCAGCCAAGGTAACAGGGAAGGGGTAAAACAGCCCCAGCATTTT. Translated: CASSQGNREGVKQPQHF.